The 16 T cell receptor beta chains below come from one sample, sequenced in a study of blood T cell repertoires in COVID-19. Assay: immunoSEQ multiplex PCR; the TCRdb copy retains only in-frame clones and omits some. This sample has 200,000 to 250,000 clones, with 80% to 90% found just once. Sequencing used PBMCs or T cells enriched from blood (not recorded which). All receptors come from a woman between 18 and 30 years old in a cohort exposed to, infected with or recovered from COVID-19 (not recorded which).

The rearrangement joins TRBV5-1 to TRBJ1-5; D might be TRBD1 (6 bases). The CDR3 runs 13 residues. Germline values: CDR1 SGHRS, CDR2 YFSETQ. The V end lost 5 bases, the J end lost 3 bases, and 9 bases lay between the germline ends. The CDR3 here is CASRDSDNQPQHF. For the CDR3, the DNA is TGCGCCAGCAGGGACAGTGACAATCAGCCCCAGCATTTT.

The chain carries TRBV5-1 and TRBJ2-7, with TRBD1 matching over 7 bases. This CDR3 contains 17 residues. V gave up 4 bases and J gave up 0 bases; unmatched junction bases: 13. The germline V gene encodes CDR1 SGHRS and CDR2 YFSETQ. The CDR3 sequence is CASSPRGQGVVSYEQYF. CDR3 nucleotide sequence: TGCGCCAGCAGCCCAAGGGGTCAGGGGGTCGTCTCCTACGAGCAGTACTTC.

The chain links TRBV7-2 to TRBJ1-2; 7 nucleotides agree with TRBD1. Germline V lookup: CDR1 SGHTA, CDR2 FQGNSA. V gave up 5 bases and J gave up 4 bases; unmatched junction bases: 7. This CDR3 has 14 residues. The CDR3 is CASSGRDSPYGYTF. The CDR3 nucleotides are TGTGCCAGCAGCGGACGGGACAGCCCCTATGGCTACACCTTC.

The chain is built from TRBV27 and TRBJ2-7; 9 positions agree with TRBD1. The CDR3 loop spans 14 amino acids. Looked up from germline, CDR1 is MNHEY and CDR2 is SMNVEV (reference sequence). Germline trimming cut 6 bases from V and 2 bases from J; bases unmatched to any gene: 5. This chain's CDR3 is CASRTGGEAYEQYF. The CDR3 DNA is TGTGCCAGCAGGACAGGGGGTGAAGCCTACGAGCAGTACTTC.

The CDR3 DNA is TGTGCCAGCAGCTTAACCCCTGGAGATTATGGCTACACCTTC. Residues: CASSLTPGDYGYTF. The V gene is TRBV7-3, the J gene TRBJ1-2; D uncertain. Germline lookup yields CDR1 SGHTA and CDR2 FQGTGA. The CDR3 has 14 residues. The germline V and J ends were trimmed by 0 bases and 5 bases, with 10 bases remaining between them.

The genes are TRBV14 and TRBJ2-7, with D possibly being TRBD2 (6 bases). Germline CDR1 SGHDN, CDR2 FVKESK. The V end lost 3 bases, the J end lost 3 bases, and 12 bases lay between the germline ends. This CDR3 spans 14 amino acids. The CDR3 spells CASSQTGLFYEQYF. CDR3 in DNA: TGTGCCAGCAGCCAGACGGGACTCTTCTACGAGCAGTACTTC.

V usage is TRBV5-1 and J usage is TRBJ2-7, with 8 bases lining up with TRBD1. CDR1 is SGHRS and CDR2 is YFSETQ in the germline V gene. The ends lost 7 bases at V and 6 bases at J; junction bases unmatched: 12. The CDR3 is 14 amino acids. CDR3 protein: CASGDPQGASEQYF. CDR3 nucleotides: TGCGCCAGCGGGGACCCTCAGGGGGCTAGCGAGCAGTACTTC.

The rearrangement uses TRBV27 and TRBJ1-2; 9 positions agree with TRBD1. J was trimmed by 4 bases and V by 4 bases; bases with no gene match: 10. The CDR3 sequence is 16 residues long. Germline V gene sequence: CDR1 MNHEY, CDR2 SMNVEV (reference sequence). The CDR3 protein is CASSWDREGGGYGYTF. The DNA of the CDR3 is TGTGCCAGCAGTTGGGACAGGGAAGGAGGAGGCTATGGCTACACCTTC.

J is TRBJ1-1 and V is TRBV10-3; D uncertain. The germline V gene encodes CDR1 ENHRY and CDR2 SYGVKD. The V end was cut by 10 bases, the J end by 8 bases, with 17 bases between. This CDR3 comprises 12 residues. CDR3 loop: CATTTTENEAFF. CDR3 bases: TGTGCCACAACAACAACAGAGAACGAAGCTTTCTTT.

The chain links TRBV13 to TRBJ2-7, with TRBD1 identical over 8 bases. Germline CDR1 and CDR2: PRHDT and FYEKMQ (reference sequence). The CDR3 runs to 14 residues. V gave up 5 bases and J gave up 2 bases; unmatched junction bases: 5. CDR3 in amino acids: CASSPRTGTYEQYF. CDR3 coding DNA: TGTGCCAGCAGCCCCCGGACAGGGACCTACGAGCAGTACTTC.

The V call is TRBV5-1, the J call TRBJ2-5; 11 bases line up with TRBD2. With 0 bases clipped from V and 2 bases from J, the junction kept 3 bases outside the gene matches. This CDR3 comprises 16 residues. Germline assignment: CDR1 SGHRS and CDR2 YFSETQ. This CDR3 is CASSLVPSGGQETQYF. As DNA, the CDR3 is TGCGCCAGCAGCTTGGTTCCTAGCGGGGGGCAAGAGACCCAGTACTTC.

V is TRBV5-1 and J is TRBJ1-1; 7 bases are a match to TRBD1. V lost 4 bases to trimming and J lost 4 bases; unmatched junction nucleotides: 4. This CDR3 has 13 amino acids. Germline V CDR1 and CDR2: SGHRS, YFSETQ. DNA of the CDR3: TGCGCCAGCAGCCAGACAGGGCTCACTGAAGCTTTCTTT. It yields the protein CASSQTGLTEAFF.

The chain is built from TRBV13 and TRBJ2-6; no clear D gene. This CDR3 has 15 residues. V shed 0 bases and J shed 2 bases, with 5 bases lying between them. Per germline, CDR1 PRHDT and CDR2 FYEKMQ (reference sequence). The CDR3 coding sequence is TGTGCCAGCAGCTTAGGGGCCCCTGGGGCCAACGTCCTGACTTTC. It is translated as CASSLGAPGANVLTF.

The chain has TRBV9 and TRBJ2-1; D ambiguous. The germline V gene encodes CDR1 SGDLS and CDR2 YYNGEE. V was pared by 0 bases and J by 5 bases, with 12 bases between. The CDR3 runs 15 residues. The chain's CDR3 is CASSVVSVPNNEQFF. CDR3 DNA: TGTGCCAGCAGCGTAGTCAGCGTACCAAACAATGAGCAGTTCTTC. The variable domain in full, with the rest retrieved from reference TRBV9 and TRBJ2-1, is DSGVTQTPKHLITATGQRVTLRCSPRSGDLSVYWYQQSLDQGLQFLIQYYNGEERAKGNILERFSAQQFPDLHSELNLSSLELGDSALYFCASSVVSVPNNEQFFGPGTRLTVL.

The CDR3 nucleotides read TGCGCCAGCAGCTTTGGGGGGGGCGCTCAGGTCACTGAAGCTTTCTTT. Translating gives CASSFGGGAQVTEAFF. The V and J genes are TRBV5-1 and TRBJ1-1, with D perhaps matching TRBD1 (6 bases). Germline V gives CDR1 SGHRS, CDR2 YFSETQ. The CDR3 consists of 16 residues. Trimming took 2 bases from V and 4 from J, leaving 18 bases between them.

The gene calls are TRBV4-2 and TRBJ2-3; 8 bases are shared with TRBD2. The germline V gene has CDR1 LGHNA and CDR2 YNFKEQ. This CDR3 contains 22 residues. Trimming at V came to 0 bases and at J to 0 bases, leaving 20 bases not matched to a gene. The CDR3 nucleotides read TGTGCCAGCAGCCAAGATTCGATTTATGAACTAGCGGTCCTGACTAGCACAGATACGCAGTATTTT. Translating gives CASSQDSIYELAVLTSTDTQYF.